The 21 T cell receptor beta chains given below trace back to one sample, sequenced in a study of OX40 agonist ivuxolimab in advanced cancers. Sequencing was performed with immunoSEQ multiplex PCR; in TCRdb, only in-frame clones are kept and a portion is missing. The profile shows fewer than 20,000 clones, 78% of them singletons. The sequencing used CD4+ or CD8+ T cells sorted from blood, collected in a trial of the OX40 agonist ivuxolimab. These receptors originate from an adult with an advanced solid tumor such as melanoma, head and neck, liver or kidney cancer.

The V and J genes are TRBV29-1 and TRBJ1-2; D gene uncertain. Germline CDR1 and CDR2: SQVTM and ANQGSEA. V lost 5 bases, J lost 3 bases, and 10 bases lay in between. This CDR3 region has 12 residues. The CDR3 is CSVSLDHYGYTF. In DNA, the CDR3 is TGCAGCGTTTCCCTGGACCACTATGGCTACACCTTC.

This chain uses TRBV28 with TRBJ2-5; 11 nucleotides line up with TRBD2. V shed 5 bases and J 11 bases; nucleotides not matched to a gene: 19. The CDR3 runs 17 residues. The V gene's germline CDR1 is MDHEN and CDR2 SYDVKM. In DNA form, the CDR3 reads TGTGCCAGCAGTAGGTACACTAGCGGGAGTTCGACTAGGGAGCAGTACTTC. Amino acid sequence: CASSRYTSGSSTREQYF. Combining the CDR3 with reference TRBV28 and TRBJ2-5 gives the whole variable domain DVKVTQSSRYLVKRTGEKVFLECVQDMDHENMFWYRQDPGLGLRLIYFSYDVKMKEKGDIPEGYSVSREKKERFSLILESASTNQTSMYLCASSRYTSGSSTREQYFGPGTRLLVL.

This clone was seen just once. The V gene is TRBV5-4, the J gene TRBJ2-7; D is possibly TRBD2 (5 bases). CDR3 length equals 14 residues. V lost 4 bases, J lost 7 bases, and 18 bases lay in between. Germline V lookup: CDR1 SGHNT, CDR2 YYREEE (reference sequence). The CDR3 DNA reads as TGTGCCAGCAGCCGAGGGCAAGGTACGGGTGAGCAGTACTTC. Its protein is CASSRGQGTGEQYF.

This sequence joins TRBV5-1 and TRBJ2-7; D is undetermined. Germline-derived CDR1 and CDR2 are SGHRS and YFSETQ. Between the trimmed V and J ends, which lost 2 bases and 7 bases, there was a span of 13 bases. This CDR3 spans 13 amino acids. CDR3 loop: CASSFPPGSEQYF. The CDR3, as DNA: TGCGCCAGCAGCTTTCCCCCCGGGTCGGAGCAGTACTTC. The full variable domain, its missing parts supplied by reference TRBV5-1 and TRBJ2-7, is KAGVTQTPRYLIKTRGQQVTLSCSPISGHRSVSWYQQTPGQGLQFLFEYFSETQRNKGNFPGRFSGRQFSNSRSEMNVSTLELGDSALYLCASSFPPGSEQYFGPGTRLTVT.

This clone was seen only a few times. The chain carries TRBV30 and TRBJ1-5; no clear D gene. The CDR3 spans 14 residues. Germline V lookup: CDR1 GTSNPN, CDR2 SVGIG (reference sequence). V shed 0 bases and J shed 6 bases, with 12 bases lying between them. CDR3 bases: TGTGCCTGGAGTGTACGAAGGGAAGGTCAGCCCCAGCATTTT. Translation: CAWSVRREGQPQHF.

The chain joins TRBV9 to TRBJ2-3; D call uncertain. Germline V lookup: CDR1 SGDLS, CDR2 YYNGEE. CDR3 size: 14 residues. Trimming removed 0 bases from V and 5 bases from J, with 10 bases in between. CDR3 bases: TGTGCCAGCAGCGTAGCAACAGACCAAGATACGCAGTATTTT. Translating gives CASSVATDQDTQYF.

The chain joins TRBV18 to TRBJ1-1, with 7 bases identical to TRBD1. The CDR3 extends over 17 amino acids. Germline V gene sequence: CDR1 KGHSH, CDR2 LQKENI. J lost 5 bases, V lost 4 bases, and 16 bases had no gene match. The CDR3 loop reads CASSLRRQGSSGTEAFF. CDR3 sequence (DNA): TGTGCCAGCTCACTCCGGAGACAGGGTTCGAGCGGTACTGAAGCTTTCTTT.

The chain recombines TRBV5-1 with TRBJ2-4; D unclear. Germline CDR1 and CDR2: SGHRS and YFSETQ. The V and J ends lost 0 bases and 3 bases respectively, with 13 bases between them. This CDR3 has 16 amino acids. CDR3: CASSLDLAARKNIQYF. The CDR3 nucleotides are TGCGCCAGCAGCTTGGATCTGGCAGCCCGCAAAAACATTCAGTACTTC.

The chain has TRBV6-5 and TRBJ1-2; D remains unclear. The V end was cut by 0 bases, the J end by 8 bases, with 16 bases between. CDR3 length equals 15 residues. Germline CDR1 MNHEY, CDR2 SVGAGI. The CDR3 protein is CASSYSSGVSWGYTF. DNA for the CDR3: TGTGCCAGCAGTTACTCGAGCGGGGTTTCATGGGGCTACACCTTC.

V and J are TRBV9 and TRBJ2-1; D gene unclear. V lost 0 bases and J 3 bases, leaving 10 bases between the germline ends. Germline CDR1 reads SGDLS; CDR2 reads YYNGEE. The CDR3 has 15 residues. The CDR3 DNA reads TGTGCCAGCAGCGTAGATTGGCGGAGCTACAATGAGCAGTTCTTC. This translates into CASSVDWRSYNEQFF.

The gene calls are TRBV29-1 and TRBJ1-2; D gene unclear. This CDR3 region has 14 residues. Trimming left V 6 bases short and J 1 base short, with 15 bases between. The germline V gene encodes CDR1 SQVTM and CDR2 ANQGSEA. The CDR3: CSVPKSGINYGYTF. Here the CDR3 DNA reads TGCAGCGTCCCGAAATCCGGGATTAACTATGGCTACACCTTC.

The chain is built from TRBV4-2 and TRBJ2-5, with 10 nucleotides matching TRBD2. V was clipped by 0 bases and J by 5 bases; unmatched bases: 6. CDR3 size: 16 residues. Germline loops: CDR1 LGHNA, CDR2 YNFKEQ. The CDR3 coding sequence is TGTGCCAGCAGCCAAGACTCAGCGGGGGGGCGGGAGACCCAGTACTTC. Its protein product is CASSQDSAGGRETQYF.

The rearrangement joins TRBV30 to TRBJ2-7, with TRBD1 as a possible D gene (6 bases). With 4 bases removed from V and 6 bases from J, the gap between germline ends came to 19 bases. This CDR3 contains 14 residues. Germline V gene data show CDR1 as GTSNPN and CDR2 as SVGIG (reference sequence). CDR3 in amino acids: CAWTAGAVFGEQYF. For the CDR3, the DNA is TGTGCCTGGACAGCAGGGGCCGTGTTCGGCGAGCAGTACTTC.

The rearrangement links TRBV6-1 to TRBJ1-2, with a possible D match to TRBD1 (6 bases). V was trimmed by 3 bases and J by 9 bases, leaving 17 bases between them. Looked up from germline, CDR1 is MNHNS and CDR2 is SASEGT. CDR3 length: 14 amino acids. Here the CDR3 DNA reads TGTGCCAGCAGTGACATGGCAGGGGAGAGGAGCTACACCTTC. It codes for CASSDMAGERSYTF.

CDR3 loop: CASSQRALELSGTEAFF. The DNA of the CDR3 is TGTGCCAGCAGCCAAAGGGCCCTTGAATTGTCGGGGACTGAAGCTTTCTTT. V usage is TRBV4-2 and J usage is TRBJ1-1; D remains unclear. The CDR3 spans 17 residues. Between the trimmed V and J ends, which lost 2 bases and 5 bases, there was a span of 21 bases. Per the germline V gene, CDR1 is LGHNA and CDR2 is YNFKEQ.

As to this clone: One junction end does not reproduce the germline sequence, and a read error may be involved. V gene TRBV6-1 combines with J gene TRBJ1-2, with D possibly TRBD1 on 5 matching bases. In germline, CDR1 is MNHNS, CDR2 SASEGT. This CDR3 contains 12 residues. As DNA, the CDR3 is TGTGCCAGCAGTGAACTGACAGCCCCGCCACACTTC. Its protein product is CASSELTAPPHF.

The genes are TRBV5-6 and TRBJ2-3; 7 bases align to TRBD1. This CDR3 is 14 amino acids long. The J segment lost 4 bases and the V segment lost 4 bases, leaving 6 bases of the junction unmatched. CDR1 SGHDT and CDR2 YYEEEE come from the germline V gene. CDR3 sequence: CASSPGQGADTQYF. For the CDR3, the DNA is TGTGCCAGCAGCCCAGGCCAGGGGGCAGATACGCAGTATTTT.

The chain couples TRBV5-4 to TRBJ2-1; 7 bases match TRBD1. The V and J ends lost 4 bases and 1 base, in that order; junction bases with no gene match: 5. The CDR3 spans 15 residues. Germline values: CDR1 SGHNT, CDR2 YYREEE (reference sequence). The CDR3 sequence is CASSPRQGSYNEQFF. The CDR3 DNA is TGTGCCAGCAGCCCCCGACAGGGTTCCTACAATGAGCAGTTCTTC.

The genes are TRBV19 and TRBJ2-4; TRBD1 aligns across 9 bases. CDR1 and CDR2 (germline): LNHDA, SQIVND (reference sequence). The ends lost 7 bases at V and 8 bases at J; junction bases unmatched: 12. This CDR3 comprises 15 residues. Here the CDR3 reads CASTVQGAQRDIQYF. The CDR3 nucleotides are TGTGCCAGTACCGTACAGGGGGCGCAGAGAGACATTCAGTACTTC.

The chain has TRBV9 and TRBJ2-2; 10 bases are a match to TRBD1. The germline V gene has CDR1 SGDLS and CDR2 YYNGEE. J gave up 6 bases and V 4 bases, and 15 bases lay outside the gene matches. The CDR3 runs 18 residues. CDR3 sequence reads: CASSTLRAGTGVPGELFF. CDR3 sequence (DNA): TGTGCCAGCAGCACCCTGAGAGCCGGGACAGGGGTCCCCGGGGAGCTGTTTTTT. The full variable domain, in which reference TRBV9 and TRBJ2-2 provide the parts outside the CDR3, is DSGVTQTPKHLITATGQRVTLRCSPRSGDLSVYWYQQSLDQGLQFLIQYYNGEERAKGNILERFSAQQFPDLHSELNLSSLELGDSALYFCASSTLRAGTGVPGELFFGEGSRLTVL.

The chain joins TRBV6-5 to TRBJ1-5; no definite D call. The CDR3 extends over 11 amino acids. CDR1 MNHEY and CDR2 SVGAGI come from the germline V gene. Trimming removed 5 bases from V and 4 bases from J, with 3 bases in between. The CDR3 spells CASSENQPQHF. Here the CDR3 DNA reads TGTGCCAGCAGTGAAAATCAGCCCCAGCATTTT.